The 17 T cell receptor beta chains given below trace back to one sample, sequenced in a study of identifying expanded T cells in peripheral blood. The data were produced by immunoSEQ multiplex PCR, yet TCRdb's version contains in-frame clones alone and is incomplete. The sample shows some 93,000 clones, about 88% of them seen only once. Sample: blood. The origin of the receptors is a person between 18 and 69 years old in good health.

The chain recombines TRBV5-4 with TRBJ1-1; tentatively, D is TRBD1 (5 bases). This CDR3 has 15 amino acids. Trimming removed 0 bases from V and 4 bases from J, with 13 bases in between. Germline V lookup: CDR1 SGHNT, CDR2 YYREEE (reference sequence). The CDR3 is CASSLEQGRVTEAFF. The CDR3 bases are TGTGCCAGCAGCTTGGAGCAGGGTAGGGTCACTGAAGCTTTCTTT.

The V gene is TRBV6-5, the J gene TRBJ2-3; 8 bases are a match to TRBD2. This CDR3 has 14 amino acids. Germline values: CDR1 MNHEY, CDR2 SVGAGI. With 6 bases clipped from V and 6 bases from J, the junction kept 8 bases outside the gene matches. The CDR3 here is CASRNGRAVDTQYF. In DNA, the CDR3 is TGTGCCAGCAGGAACGGGAGGGCCGTGGATACGCAGTATTTT.

The chain has TRBV4-3 and TRBJ2-2, with D unclear. V lost 5 bases and J 2 bases, leaving 9 bases between the germline ends. This CDR3 contains 14 residues. Germline V lookup: CDR1 LGHNA, CDR2 YSLEER. CDR3 residues: CASSSDSNTGELFF. The DNA of the CDR3 is TGCGCCAGCAGCTCTGACTCAAACACCGGGGAGCTGTTTTTT.

V gene TRBV10-3 combines with J gene TRBJ2-2; 9 positions match TRBD1. The CDR3 contains 17 residues. The trim removed 6 bases at V and 3 bases at J, leaving 11 bases unmatched. Germline CDR1 is ENHRY and CDR2 is SYGVKD. The CDR3 nucleotides are TGTGCCATCAGCGACACGGACAGGGGACAACACACCGGGGAGCTGTTTTTT. This gives the protein CAISDTDRGQHTGELFF.

Here the CDR3 reads CAWTGLGDSPLHF. CDR3 nucleotide sequence: TGTGCCTGGACGGGTTTGGGAGATTCACCCCTCCACTTT. The chain combines TRBV30 with TRBJ1-6; D gene ambiguous. Between the trimmed V and J ends, which lost 4 bases and 8 bases, there was a span of 12 bases. Per the germline V gene, CDR1 is GTSNPN and CDR2 is SVGIG (reference sequence). This CDR3 has 13 residues.

The chain joins TRBV6-6 to TRBJ1-1, with no clear D. V lost 0 bases to trimming and J lost 8 bases, with 10 bases between them. CDR3 length equals 13 residues. CDR1 is MNHNY and CDR2 is SVGAGI in the germline V gene (reference sequence). This CDR3 reads CASSYSTGSEAFF. In DNA form, the CDR3 reads TGTGCCAGCAGTTACTCGACCGGTTCCGAAGCTTTCTTT.

The V and J genes are TRBV5-6 and TRBJ2-1, with D perhaps being TRBD1 or TRBD2 (5 bases each). This CDR3 has 13 residues. Looked up from germline, CDR1 is SGHDT and CDR2 is YYEEEE. The V end was cut by 2 bases, the J end by 5 bases, with 8 bases between. The CDR3 nucleotides are TGTGCCAGCAGCTTCCGAGGGGACAATGAGCAGTTCTTC. Its translation is CASSFRGDNEQFF.

The rearrangement joins TRBV4-2 to TRBJ2-1, with TRBD2 identical over 8 bases. The V gene's germline CDR1 is LGHNA and CDR2 YNFKEQ. Unmatched junction bases numbered 7, after V lost 2 bases and J lost 4 bases. The CDR3 totals 16 residues. The CDR3 spells CASSQPERGMYNEQFF. In nucleotides, the CDR3 is TGTGCCAGCAGCCAACCCGAGCGGGGGATGTACAATGAGCAGTTCTTC.

This clone occurred once. The V and J genes are TRBV12-5 and TRBJ1-1; a possible D gene is TRBD1 (5 bases). With 1 base removed from V and 0 bases from J, the gap between germline ends came to 21 bases. There are 19 residues in the CDR3. Germline V gene lookup returns CDR1 LGHNT and CDR2 FRNRAP. The DNA of the CDR3 is TGTGCTAGTGGTTTGGAAACCGGGACGCTGGCCCCCATGAACACTGAAGCTTTCTTT. It yields the protein CASGLETGTLAPMNTEAFF.

The V call is TRBV5-1, the J call TRBJ1-4; tentatively, D is TRBD1 (6 bases). Germline CDR1 reads SGHRS; CDR2 reads YFSETQ. The CDR3 runs to 15 residues. Trimming stripped 0 bases from V and 4 bases from J, with 10 bases between. In DNA, the CDR3 is TGCGCCAGCAGCTTGGGGACAGCTGGTAATGAAAAACTGTTTTTT. Amino acid sequence: CASSLGTAGNEKLFF.

The rearrangement links TRBV15 to TRBJ2-1, with TRBD2 identical over 13 bases. Germline CDR1 and CDR2: LNHNV and YYDKDF (reference sequence). V dropped 3 bases and J dropped 6; count of bases not matched to a gene: 5. This CDR3 has 16 residues. As DNA, the CDR3 is TGTGCCACCAGCAGTTCCGGGACTAGCGGGGCCAATGAGCAGTTCTTC. Protein sequence: CATSSSGTSGANEQFF.

The chain is built from TRBV27 and TRBJ2-7, with D possibly being TRBD2 (6 bases). The V gene lost 3 bases and the J gene lost 3 bases, with 15 bases spanning the gap. The CDR3 covers 15 residues. Germline V CDR1 and CDR2: MNHEY, SMNVEV (reference sequence). This CDR3 reads CASSFSSGGFYEQYF. The CDR3 nucleotides are TGTGCCAGCAGTTTTTCCAGCGGAGGGTTCTACGAGCAGTACTTC.

CDR3 sequence reads: CASSRPRGNTGELFF. The CDR3, as DNA: TGTGCCAGCAGCCGACCTAGGGGTAACACCGGGGAGCTGTTTTTT. This chain joins TRBV7-8 and TRBJ2-2; D is perhaps TRBD1 (5 bases). Between the trimmed V and J ends, which lost 5 bases and 2 bases, there was a span of 12 bases. Germline V gene sequence: CDR1 SGHVS, CDR2 FQNEAQ. The CDR3 is 15 amino acids.

The rearrangement uses TRBV28 and TRBJ2-4; 7 bases are a match to TRBD1. Trimming at V came to 5 bases and at J to 14 bases, leaving 9 bases not matched to a gene. The CDR3 contains 12 residues. Germline V gene data show CDR1 as MDHEN and CDR2 as SYDVKM. The DNA for the CDR3 is TGTGCCAGCAGTGATACGGGGACAGCGGAGTACTTC. This codes for CASSDTGTAEYF. Drawing the rest from reference TRBV28 and TRBJ2-4, the complete variable domain is DVKVTQSSRYLVKRTGEKVFLECVQDMDHENMFWYRQDPGLGLRLIYFSYDVKMKEKGDIPEGYSVSREKKERFSLILESASTNQTSMYLCASSDTGTAEYFGAGTRLSVL.

This clone was counted only a few times. The V gene is TRBV6-4, the J gene TRBJ2-3, with D maybe TRBD2 (6 bases). Germline values: CDR1 MRHNA, CDR2 SNTAGT. V was shortened by 4 bases and J by 0 bases, with 8 bases between the two germline ends. This CDR3 has 14 amino acids. CDR3 sequence reads: CASSGGTSTDTQYF. CDR3 coding DNA: TGTGCCAGCAGTGGGGGGACTAGCACAGATACGCAGTATTTT.

CDR3 coding DNA: TGTGCCAGTATCCACAAAGCGGGAGTAGACCCTAGCACAGATACGCAGTATTTT. Translating gives CASIHKAGVDPSTDTQYF. The J gene is TRBJ2-3, the V gene TRBV19; 8 bases align to TRBD2. Germline CDR1 LNHDA, CDR2 SQIVND (reference sequence). The CDR3 runs 18 residues. J gave up 0 bases and V 7 bases, and 15 bases lay outside the gene matches.

The chain couples TRBV6-1 to TRBJ2-3, with TRBD2 as a possible D gene (6 bases). The CDR3 is 15 amino acids. CDR1 MNHNS and CDR2 SASEGT come from the germline V gene. Trimming removed 1 base at V and 7 bases at J, with 15 bases between. The CDR3 nucleotides are TGTGCCAGCAGTGAAGGGGGGGACTCCCCTAATACGCAGTATTTT. The encoded protein is CASSEGGDSPNTQYF.